This entry describes one T cell receptor beta chain. Antigen unknown. The data are from a study of T cell responses to AZD1222 COVID-19 vaccine. Study-wide results and caveats: Vaccination with two AZD1222 doses was followed by a rise in Spike-specific TCR breadth and depth.

Measured with immunoSEQ multiplex PCR; TCRdb has only the in-frame clones, and not every one. The sample yields about 100,000 clones, over 90% seen once. This specimen consisted of peripheral blood, obtained on day 0 of AZD1222 vaccination. The sequence was obtained from an adult in good health.

The CDR3 DNA reads as TGTGCCAGCAGTTTAAAGGACGACTATGGCTACACCTTC. It encodes CASSLKDDYGYTF. The chain has TRBV28 and TRBJ1-2; D gene unclear. Germline V gene sequence: CDR1 MDHEN, CDR2 SYDVKM. The CDR3 totals 13 residues. V lost 2 bases to trimming and J lost 3 bases, with 7 bases between them.